Each of the 21 T cell receptor beta chains below was sequenced from the same sample in a study of blood T cell repertoires in COVID-19. TCRdb's copy holds only in-frame clones and misses some; the assay was immunoSEQ multiplex PCR. Of some 130,000 clones listed, approximately 79% were seen once; the top ten hold around 2.4%. Material: PBMCs or T cells enriched from blood (not recorded which). The receptors originated from a man aged 35-49 years with acute COVID-19.

The chain couples TRBV7-9 to TRBJ2-4; D is undetermined. Germline V gene lookup returns CDR1 SEHNR and CDR2 FQNEAQ (reference sequence). CDR3 length: 14 residues. The V gene lost 5 bases and the J gene lost 0 bases, with 8 bases spanning the gap. The CDR3 DNA reads as TGTGCCAGCAGCCGAGGTCTAGCCAAAAACATTCAGTACTTC. Protein product: CASSRGLAKNIQYF.

J is TRBJ1-1 and V is TRBV12-3 or TRBV12-4, with D tentatively TRBD1 (5 bases). The length of the CDR3 is 13 residues. V was trimmed by 3 bases and J by 4 bases, leaving 9 bases between them. CDR3 DNA: TGTGCCAGCAGTTTGTTGGGGGGCACTGAAGCTTTCTTT. Amino acids: CASSLLGGTEAFF.

V and J are TRBV14 and TRBJ1-2; D remains unclear. The CDR3 covers 12 residues. Germline lookup yields CDR1 SGHDN and CDR2 FVKESK. The V end lost 4 bases, the J end lost 4 bases, and 7 bases lay between the germline ends. The CDR3 sequence is CASSPGSYGYTF. The DNA of the CDR3 is TGTGCCAGCAGCCCGGGATCCTATGGCTACACCTTC.

This chain uses TRBV15 with TRBJ1-4; 10 bases align to TRBD1. The CDR3 sequence is 16 residues long. V lost 4 bases to trimming and J lost 5 bases; unmatched junction nucleotides: 7. CDR1 is LNHNV, CDR2 YYDKDF, per germline (reference sequence). The CDR3: CATSISWGQGNEKLFF. The CDR3 bases are TGTGCCACCAGCATAAGCTGGGGACAGGGGAATGAAAAACTGTTTTTT.

The gene calls are TRBV9 and TRBJ1-6, with 7 bases fitting TRBD1. V trimming: 0 bases; J trimming: 11 bases; junction bases outside the gene matches: 5. The CDR3 is 14 amino acids. Germline V lookup: CDR1 SGDLS, CDR2 YYNGEE. CDR3 in DNA: TGTGCCAGCAGCGTAGGACAGGGAGAGGCACCCCTCCACTTT. Its translation: CASSVGQGEAPLHF. The full variable domain, with the rest looked up from reference TRBV9 and TRBJ1-6, is DSGVTQTPKHLITATGQRVTLRCSPRSGDLSVYWYQQSLDQGLQFLIQYYNGEERAKGNILERFSAQQFPDLHSELNLSSLELGDSALYFCASSVGQGEAPLHFGNGTRLTVT.

V gene TRBV7-3 combines with J gene TRBJ2-7; 10 bases map to TRBD2. The germline V gene has CDR1 SGHTA and CDR2 FQGTGA. The CDR3 is 15 amino acids. The V and J ends lost 2 bases and 1 base, in that order; junction bases with no gene match: 2. DNA of the CDR3: TGTGCCAGCAGCTTAGGACTAGCGGATTCCTACGAGCAGTACTTC. Amino acids: CASSLGLADSYEQYF.

The CDR3 DNA follows: TGTGCCAGTAGCCGGACAGGCTCCCTCTATGGCTACACCTTC. Its translation is CASSRTGSLYGYTF. The J gene is TRBJ1-2, the V gene TRBV19; 7 positions agree with TRBD1. Losses at the gene ends were 6 bases for V and 4 bases for J; bases not matched to a gene: 8. There are 14 residues in the CDR3. Germline V CDR1 and CDR2: LNHDA, SQIVND (reference sequence). Variable domain in full (rest from reference TRBV19 and TRBJ1-2): DGGITQSPKYLFRKEGQNVTLSCEQNLNHDAMYWYRQDPGQGLRLIYYSQIVNDFQKGDIAEGYSVSREKKESFPLTVTSAQKNPTAFYLCASSRTGSLYGYTFGSGTRLTVV.

In its sample, this clone was seen a few times. V and J are TRBV16 and TRBJ1-2; 7 bases align to TRBD1. The length of the CDR3 is 15 residues. Germline assignment: CDR1 KGHSY and CDR2 FQNENV. V lost 4 bases, J lost 3 bases, and 8 bases stayed unmatched. The CDR3 nucleotides read TGTGCCAGCAGCCCGCTAGACAGGGAGGACTATGGCTACACCTTC. Amino acid sequence: CASSPLDREDYGYTF.

This clone showed up just a few times. Compared with germline, one end of the junction differs, possibly owing to a read error. This chain joins TRBV7-7 and TRBJ2-7; tentative D call: TRBD2 (6 bases). The CDR3 runs 12 residues. Germline V gene sequence: CDR1 SSHAT, CDR2 FNYEAQ (reference sequence). This CDR3 reads CASSSSAGEQYF. The DNA for the CDR3 is TGTGCTAGCAGCTCTAGCGCGGGCGAGCAGTACTTC.

The genes are TRBV6-6 and TRBJ2-1, with 11 nucleotides matching TRBD2. V was pared by 7 bases and J by 10 bases, with 9 bases of the junction left unmatched. From germline, CDR1 is MNHNY and CDR2 SVGAGI (reference sequence). This CDR3 has 14 residues. CDR3 sequence (DNA): TGTGCCAGCAAAGTACTAGCGGGAGTTATGGAGCAGTTCTTC. Protein: CASKVLAGVMEQFF.

The V and J genes are TRBV11-2 and TRBJ2-7; 9 bases are a match to TRBD2. Per germline, CDR1 SGHAT and CDR2 FQNNGV. The CDR3 is 14 residues long. The V segment lost 2 bases and the J segment 4 bases; nucleotides outside the gene matches: 3. The CDR3: CASSLLAGKYEQYF. Here the CDR3 DNA reads TGTGCCAGCAGCTTACTAGCGGGAAAGTACGAGCAGTACTTC. The full variable domain, with the rest looked up from reference TRBV11-2 and TRBJ2-7, is EAGVAQSPRYKIIEKRQSVAFWCNPISGHATLYWYQQILGQGPKLLIQFQNNGVVDDSQLPKDRFSAERLKGVDSTLKIQPAKLEDSAVYLCASSLLAGKYEQYFGPGTRLTVT.

The rearrangement links TRBV5-6 to TRBJ2-7, with 7 nucleotides matching TRBD1. Unmatched junction bases numbered 5, after V lost 0 bases and J lost 2 bases. The CDR3 loop spans 15 amino acids. Germline V gene data show CDR1 as SGHDT and CDR2 as YYEEEE. The CDR3 protein is CASSLGDSRPYEQYF. In nucleotides, the CDR3 is TGTGCCAGCAGCTTGGGGGACAGCCGACCCTACGAGCAGTACTTC. The complete variable domain, with remaining parts taken from reference TRBV5-6 and TRBJ2-7, reads DAGVTQSPTHLIKTRGQQVTLRCSPKSGHDTVSWYQQALGQGPQFIFQYYEEEERQRGNFPDRFSGHQFPNYSSELNVNALLLGDSALYLCASSLGDSRPYEQYFGPGTRLTVT.

The chain carries TRBV5-3 and TRBJ2-2; no firm D call. TRBV5-3 is marked as an open reading frame, function uncertain. This CDR3 spans 16 amino acids. V lost 0 bases, J lost 0 bases, and 9 bases lay in between. This CDR3 reads CARSLGDFANTGELFF. The CDR3 coding sequence is TGTGCCAGAAGCTTGGGAGATTTCGCGAACACCGGGGAGCTGTTTTTT.

The V call is TRBV3-1 (or the pseudogene TRBV3-2), the J call TRBJ1-2; 9 bases align to TRBD1. The trim removed 5 bases at V and 4 bases at J, leaving 8 bases unmatched. CDR1 is LGHDT and CDR2 is YNNKEL in the germline V gene (reference sequence). The CDR3 covers 15 residues. CDR3 DNA: TGTGCCAGCAGCTATCCGGGACAGGGCATCTATGGCTACACCTTC. Translated, it gives CASSYPGQGIYGYTF.

The J gene is TRBJ1-6, the V gene TRBV28; perhaps TRBD1 as D (6 bases). This CDR3 region has 18 residues. With 5 bases removed from V and 0 bases from J, the gap between germline ends came to 17 bases. Germline values: CDR1 MDHEN, CDR2 SYDVKM. CDR3 in amino acids: CASSVPRGAGSYNSPLHF. CDR3 nucleotide sequence: TGTGCCAGCAGTGTCCCCAGGGGCGCAGGCTCCTATAATTCACCCCTCCACTTT.

This chain joins TRBV19 and TRBJ2-2, with unresolved D. The CDR3 covers 17 residues. Germline CDR1 and CDR2: LNHDA and SQIVND (reference sequence). The germline V and J ends were trimmed by 5 bases and 0 bases, with 16 bases remaining between them. CDR3 in DNA: TGTGCCAGTAGTCCCAACTCCAGGCGATCGAACACCGGGGAGCTGTTTTTT. Its protein product is CASSPNSRRSNTGELFF. The full variable domain, rest sourced from reference TRBV19 and TRBJ2-2, is DGGITQSPKYLFRKEGQNVTLSCEQNLNHDAMYWYRQDPGQGLRLIYYSQIVNDFQKGDIAEGYSVSREKKESFPLTVTSAQKNPTAFYLCASSPNSRRSNTGELFFGEGSRLTVL.

The V and J genes are TRBV19 and TRBJ2-1, with unresolved D. Per germline, CDR1 LNHDA and CDR2 SQIVND (reference sequence). Trimming took 6 bases from V and 4 from J, leaving 10 bases between them. This CDR3 comprises 13 residues. This CDR3 is CASRATSYNEQFF. The CDR3 nucleotides are TGTGCCAGTAGGGCCACCTCATACAATGAGCAGTTCTTC.

The chain combines TRBV2 with TRBJ1-1; D unresolved. Trimming pared 9 bases from V and 5 bases from J, leaving 16 bases between. The CDR3 runs 13 residues. Germline V gives CDR1 SNHLY, CDR2 FYNNEI. The CDR3 DNA reads TGTGCCAGTCACTCAAGTCCGGGAACTGAAGCTTTCTTT. Protein sequence: CASHSSPGTEAFF.

The V call is TRBV30, the J call TRBJ1-2; TRBD1 is a possible D gene (5 bases). The CDR3 has 12 residues. The V and J ends lost 1 base and 3 bases respectively, with 6 bases between them. Germline V CDR1 and CDR2: GTSNPN, SVGIG (reference sequence). DNA of the CDR3: TGTGCCTGGAGTGCAGGGTACTATGGCTACACCTTC. Its translation is CAWSAGYYGYTF. Using reference TRBV30 and TRBJ1-2 for the parts outside the CDR3, the full variable domain is SQTIHQWPATLVQPVGSPLSLECTVEGTSNPNLYWYRQAAGRGLQLLFYSVGIGQISSEVPQNLSASRPQDRQFILSSKKLLLSDSGFYLCAWSAGYYGYTFGSGTRLTVV.

This rearrangement joins TRBV6-4 to TRBJ2-7; 9 nucleotides match TRBD2. This CDR3 comprises 16 residues. Germline V gene lookup returns CDR1 MRHNA and CDR2 SNTAGT. V lost 8 bases to trimming and J lost 1 base; unmatched junction nucleotides: 12. CDR3 sequence reads: CASAGPRREGSYEQYF. The CDR3 DNA reads as TGTGCCAGCGCGGGCCCTAGGCGGGAGGGTTCCTACGAGCAGTACTTC.

This sequence joins TRBV10-3 and TRBJ2-2; TRBD1 matches at 8 bases. CDR1 is ENHRY and CDR2 is SYGVKD in the germline V gene. The trim removed 6 bases at V and 4 bases at J, leaving 7 bases unmatched. This CDR3 comprises 15 residues. CDR3 loop: CAISRSTGATGELFF. The CDR3 region has the DNA TGTGCCATCAGCCGCTCGACAGGGGCCACCGGGGAGCTGTTTTTT.